Shown below are 20 T cell receptor beta chains from a single sample sequenced in a study of cytomegalovirus exposure and HLA in healthy donors. PCR involved 60 Vbeta and 13 Jbeta primers. Profiled with immunoSEQ multiplex PCR; TCRdb holds only in-frame clones, not every one. The data hold nearly 200,000 clones, with about four fifths observed a single time. Material: PBMCs. These receptors were taken from a boy between 2 and 10 years old in good health and CMV-seronegative.

This chain links TRBV7-8 with TRBJ2-3; D perhaps matches TRBD1 (5 bases). V dropped 4 bases and J dropped 6 bases, with 8 bases sitting between them. The CDR3 runs to 12 residues. Germline V lookup: CDR1 SGHVS, CDR2 FQNEAQ. As DNA, the CDR3 is TGTGCCAGCAGCTACAGGTCCGATACGCAGTATTTT. This sequence encodes CASSYRSDTQYF.

V and J are TRBV4-3 and TRBJ1-1; 8 nucleotides line up with TRBD1. CDR3 length: 13 amino acids. The ends lost 3 bases at V and 4 bases at J; junction bases unmatched: 1. Germline CDR1 and CDR2: LGHNA and YSLEER. This CDR3 is CASSHTGGTEAFF. The CDR3 DNA is TGCGCCAGCAGCCATACAGGGGGCACTGAAGCTTTCTTT.

The chain combines TRBV6-1 with TRBJ1-4; D is ambiguous. Trimming took 5 bases from V and 8 from J, leaving 15 bases between them. This CDR3 comprises 14 residues. Germline-derived CDR1 and CDR2 are MNHNS and SASEGT. The CDR3 here is CASSTGGVGEKLFF. Here the CDR3 DNA reads TGTGCCAGCAGTACCGGCGGGGTAGGGGAAAAACTGTTTTTT.

About this clone itself: This sample includes further DNA sequences coding for the same CDR3. The chain employs TRBV4-3 and TRBJ1-6; perhaps TRBD1 as D (5 bases). Trimming pared 4 bases from V and 9 bases from J, leaving 13 bases between. The CDR3 runs 14 residues. Germline values: CDR1 LGHNA, CDR2 YSLEER. For the CDR3, the DNA is TGCGCCAGCAGCCCCGGGGGGGTGAGTTCACCCCTCCACTTT. Translation: CASSPGGVSSPLHF.

In nucleotides, the CDR3 is TGTGCCAGCAGTTACCAGGAAACCGGGGAGCTGTTTTTT. Amino acid sequence: CASSYQETGELFF. J is TRBJ2-2 and V is TRBV2, with unresolved D. The V end was cut by 5 bases, the J end by 5 bases, with 9 bases between. CDR3 length: 13 residues. Germline assignment: CDR1 SNHLY and CDR2 FYNNEI.

V is TRBV7-3 and J is TRBJ2-3; the match to TRBD2 covers 8 bases. Trimming at V came to 6 bases and at J to 0 bases, leaving 11 bases not matched to a gene. Germline V CDR1 and CDR2: SGHTA, FQGTGA. This CDR3 has 17 amino acids. Here the CDR3 DNA reads TGTGCCAGCAGTAACGGCGGACTAGCACTAAGCACAGATACGCAGTATTTT. Protein product: CASSNGGLALSTDTQYF.

The chain joins TRBV18 to TRBJ2-7; tentative D call: TRBD2 (5 bases). The V end lost 4 bases, the J end lost 0 bases, and 10 bases lay between the germline ends. The length of the CDR3 is 14 residues. Germline V CDR1 and CDR2: KGHSH, LQKENI. CDR3 bases: TGTGCCAGCTCACGAACGGGGAGCTCCTACGAGCAGTACTTC. This sequence encodes CASSRTGSSYEQYF.

The chain uses TRBV9 and TRBJ1-2; 7 nucleotides match TRBD1. V was pared by 4 bases and J by 2 bases, with 11 bases of the junction left unmatched. Looked up from germline, CDR1 is SGDLS and CDR2 is YYNGEE. The CDR3 is 16 amino acids. The CDR3 spells CASSPRGGQPNYGYTF. The CDR3 DNA reads as TGTGCCAGCAGCCCCCGTGGGGGACAGCCGAACTATGGCTACACCTTC.

The J gene is TRBJ2-3, the V gene TRBV29-1; D might be TRBD2 (6 bases). The CDR3 covers 14 residues. Germline V gene sequence: CDR1 SQVTM, CDR2 ANQGSEA. The ends were cut back, 3 bases at V and 2 bases at J, with 12 bases in the middle. The DNA for the CDR3 is TGCAGCGTTGAGGAGGGCTCTTCCACAGATACGCAGTATTTT. Protein product: CSVEEGSSTDTQYF.

This sequence joins TRBV6-5 and TRBJ2-2; perhaps TRBD2 as D (5 bases). Per germline, CDR1 MNHEY and CDR2 SVGAGI. There are 15 residues in the CDR3. V lost 5 bases and J 2 bases, leaving 12 bases between the germline ends. The CDR3 DNA reads as TGTGCCAGCAGTGCGCGGGCGACAAACACCGGGGAGCTGTTTTTT. Translated: CASSARATNTGELFF.

The V gene is TRBV6-6, the J gene TRBJ1-2; 7 nucleotides agree with TRBD1. Germline trimming cut 6 bases from V and 1 base from J; bases unmatched to any gene: 8. The CDR3 is made up of 15 amino acids. From germline, CDR1 is MNHNY and CDR2 SVGAGI (reference sequence). CDR3 region: CASRQTGKVNYGYTF. The CDR3 DNA reads TGTGCCAGCAGGCAGACAGGGAAGGTTAACTATGGCTACACCTTC.

The chain recombines TRBV4-1 with TRBJ1-3; possibly TRBD1 for D (5 bases). The CDR3 contains 16 residues. V shed 8 bases and J shed 0 bases, with 17 bases lying between them. The germline V gene encodes CDR1 MGHRA and CDR2 YSYEKL. The CDR3 region is CASRGFRGNSGNTIYF. The CDR3 coding sequence is TGCGCCAGCCGGGGGTTTCGAGGTAACTCTGGAAACACCATATATTTT.

This clone was seen once. This chain's CDR3 is CASSPTVSNTEAFF. Written as DNA, the CDR3 is TGTGCCAGCAGCCCAACAGTTTCGAACACTGAAGCTTTCTTT. The rearrangement joins TRBV5-5 to TRBJ1-1; unclear D gene. V lost 4 bases and J 1 base, leaving 11 bases between the germline ends. CDR3 length: 14 amino acids. Germline CDR1 and CDR2: SGHKS and YYEKEE (reference sequence).

This clone came up once. The V gene is TRBV11-2, the J gene TRBJ2-5; 15 positions agree with TRBD2. Germline values: CDR1 SGHAT, CDR2 FQNNGV. The length of the CDR3 is 18 residues. After removal of 1 base from V and 5 bases from J, the junction contained 8 bases not matched to a gene. The CDR3 is CASSLGRLGLAGGETQYF. In nucleotides, the CDR3 is TGTGCCAGCAGCTTAGGGCGCTTAGGACTAGCGGGGGGGGAGACCCAGTACTTC.

The V and J genes are TRBV7-2 and TRBJ1-2; TRBD1 is a possible D gene (6 bases). Germline CDR1 is SGHTA and CDR2 is FQGNSA. Trimming stripped 5 bases from V and 3 bases from J, with 13 bases between. The CDR3 is 14 amino acids. The CDR3 DNA reads TGTGCCAGCAGCCAATTGACAGGAGACTATGGCTACACCTTC. Its protein product is CASSQLTGDYGYTF.

V gene TRBV6-5 combines with J gene TRBJ1-3; no reliable D call. This CDR3 has 15 residues. V was trimmed by 7 bases and J by 0 bases, leaving 13 bases between them. From germline, CDR1 is MNHEY and CDR2 SVGAGI. The CDR3 DNA is TGTGCCAGCACATTCTCCAGAACCTCTGGAAACACCATATATTTT. This encodes CASTFSRTSGNTIYF.

The chain joins TRBV7-8 to TRBJ1-2, with 7 bases fitting TRBD1. CDR3 length: 14 residues. In germline, CDR1 is SGHVS, CDR2 FQNEAQ. The V segment lost 5 bases and the J segment 3 bases; nucleotides outside the gene matches: 6. CDR3 protein: CASSPGQSYYGYTF. CDR3 in DNA: TGTGCCAGCAGCCCGGGACAGAGCTACTATGGCTACACCTTC.

The chain couples TRBV4-1 to TRBJ1-5; 7 positions match TRBD1. CDR1 and CDR2 (germline): MGHRA, YSYEKL. This CDR3 is built from 13 residues. The trim removed 6 bases at V and 4 bases at J, leaving 3 bases unmatched. The DNA for the CDR3 is TGCGCCAGCAGTCCGGACAGGAATCAGCCCCAGCATTTT. Amino acids: CASSPDRNQPQHF.

This chain joins TRBV2 and TRBJ2-5; D is possibly TRBD2 (6 bases). This CDR3 comprises 14 residues. Germline V gene data show CDR1 as SNHLY and CDR2 as FYNNEI. V shed 7 bases and J shed 5 bases, with 17 bases lying between them. For the CDR3, the DNA is TGTGCCAGCAAAAACAACCGGGACTGGGAGACCCAGTACTTC. It specifies CASKNNRDWETQYF.

The V and J genes are TRBV5-4 and TRBJ2-7; a weak D match, TRBD2 (5 bases). From germline, CDR1 is SGHNT and CDR2 YYREEE (reference sequence). V was pared by 1 base and J by 7 bases, with 15 bases between. This CDR3 contains 14 residues. The CDR3 region is CASSLPVPPGEQYF. The CDR3 region has the DNA TGTGCCAGCAGCTTGCCGGTCCCCCCGGGGGAGCAGTACTTC. Drawing the rest from reference TRBV5-4 and TRBJ2-7, the complete variable domain is ETGVTQSPTHLIKTRGQQVTLRCSSQSGHNTVSWYQQALGQGPQFIFQYYREEENGRGNFPPRFSGLQFPNYSSELNVNALELDDSALYLCASSLPVPPGEQYFGPGTRLTVT.